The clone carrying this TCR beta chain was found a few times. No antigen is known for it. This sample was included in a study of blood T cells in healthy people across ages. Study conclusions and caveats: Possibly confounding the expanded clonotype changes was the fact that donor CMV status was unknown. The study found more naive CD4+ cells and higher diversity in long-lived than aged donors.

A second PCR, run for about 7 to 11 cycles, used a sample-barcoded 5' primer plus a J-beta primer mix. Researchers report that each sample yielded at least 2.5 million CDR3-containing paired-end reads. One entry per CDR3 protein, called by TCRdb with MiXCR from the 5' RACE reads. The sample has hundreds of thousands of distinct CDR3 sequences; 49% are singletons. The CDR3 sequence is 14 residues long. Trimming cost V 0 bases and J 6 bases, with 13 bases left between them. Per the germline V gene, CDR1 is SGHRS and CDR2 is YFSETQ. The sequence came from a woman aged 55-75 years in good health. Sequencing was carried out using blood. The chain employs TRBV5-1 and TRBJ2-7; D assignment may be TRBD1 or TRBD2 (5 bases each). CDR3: CASSLDGDGGEQYF. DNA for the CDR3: TGCGCCAGCAGCTTGGATGGGGATGGGGGCGAGCAGTACTTC.